Below, 23 T cell receptor beta chains from the same sample are listed, as sequenced in a study of cytomegalovirus exposure and HLA in healthy donors. Amplification used 60 Vbeta primers and 13 Jbeta primers. Repertoires were generated with immunoSEQ multiplex PCR, while TCRdb's copy carries only in-frame clones and drops some. This sample has around 190,000 clones, with around nine tenths found just once. The sample comprised PBMCs. Every receptor here comes from a woman between 18 and 29 years old in good health and CMV-seronegative.

The chain joins TRBV2 to TRBJ1-4; the match to TRBD1 covers 10 bases. The CDR3 runs to 15 residues. The germline V gene has CDR1 SNHLY and CDR2 FYNNEI. J lost 8 bases, V lost 4 bases, and 7 bases had no gene match. CDR3 in amino acids: CASSGDRGLREKLFF. In DNA form, the CDR3 reads TGTGCCAGCAGTGGCGACAGGGGGCTTAGAGAAAAACTGTTTTTT.

The gene calls are TRBV30 and TRBJ2-3, with 16 bases aligning to TRBD2. Per germline, CDR1 GTSNPN and CDR2 SVGIG (reference sequence). With 6 bases clipped from V and 4 bases from J, the junction kept 4 bases outside the gene matches. The CDR3 is made up of 15 amino acids. The CDR3, as DNA: TGTGCCTGTTCGGGACTAGCGGGAGGGGCAGATACGCAGTATTTT. Its protein product is CACSGLAGGADTQYF.

J is TRBJ1-6 and V is TRBV2; tentatively, D is TRBD1 (5 bases). Germline V lookup: CDR1 SNHLY, CDR2 FYNNEI. Deletions cut 7 bases from V and 13 bases from J, with 17 bases between. CDR3 length: 13 residues. The CDR3 sequence: CASMGTTVGPLHF. The CDR3 DNA follows: TGTGCCAGCATGGGGACTACAGTTGGGCCCCTCCACTTT.

The chain carries TRBV6-6 and TRBJ1-2; D is possibly TRBD1 (6 bases). Deletions cut 6 bases from V and 7 bases from J, with 15 bases between. Germline CDR1 MNHNY, CDR2 SVGAGI (reference sequence). This CDR3 is built from 13 residues. CDR3 coding DNA: TGTGCCAGCAGCCGAGGGACACTATTTGGCTACACCTTC. Amino acids: CASSRGTLFGYTF.

This chain connects TRBV14 to TRBJ1-5, with a possible D match to TRBD1 (6 bases). Deletions cut 4 bases from V and 7 bases from J, with 11 bases between. CDR3 length equals 13 residues. In germline, CDR1 is SGHDN, CDR2 FVKESK. In DNA, the CDR3 is TGTGCCAGCAGCCCGAGCCAGGGGCAGCCCCAGCATTTT. Its translation is CASSPSQGQPQHF.

This clone was detected only a few times. Other DNA sequences in the sample encode the same CDR3. The rearrangement links TRBV2 to TRBJ1-6; D unclear. The CDR3 totals 14 residues. Germline V gives CDR1 SNHLY, CDR2 FYNNEI. V lost 6 bases to trimming and J lost 0 bases, with 6 bases between them. The CDR3 DNA is TGTGCCAGCAGGGGGAGCTCCTATAATTCACCCCTCCACTTT. Its translation: CASRGSSYNSPLHF.

The V call is TRBV7-8, the J call TRBJ1-1, with D possibly TRBD1 on 5 matching bases. The CDR3 covers 14 residues. Trimming took off 1 base at V and 2 bases at J, with 8 bases between the two ends. Germline-derived CDR1 and CDR2 are SGHVS and FQNEAQ. CDR3 sequence reads: CASSLVQGNTEAFF. CDR3 nucleotide sequence: TGTGCCAGCAGCTTAGTTCAGGGTAACACTGAAGCTTTCTTT.

This clone was detected only once. Here the CDR3 DNA reads TGCGCCAGCAGCCAATTAGGGACAGGGACTAGGTACGAGCAGTACTTC. Protein: CASSQLGTGTRYEQYF. The chain uses TRBV4-1 and TRBJ2-5; D is perhaps TRBD1 (9 bases). The better agreement between TRBJ2-7 and the DNA end casts doubt on the J call. CDR3 length: 16 amino acids. Germline assignment: CDR1 MGHRA and CDR2 YSYEKL.

V usage is TRBV5-1 and J usage is TRBJ1-2; TRBD1 matches at 7 bases. With 3 bases clipped from V and 8 bases from J, the junction kept 10 bases outside the gene matches. Germline values: CDR1 SGHRS, CDR2 YFSETQ. The CDR3 extends over 14 amino acids. The CDR3 DNA reads as TGCGCCAGCAGCTACAGGGGTGAGACGGGAGGCTACACCTTC. Residues: CASSYRGETGGYTF.

The V and J genes are TRBV5-8 and TRBJ1-1, with D maybe TRBD1 (5 bases). V was shortened by 0 bases and J by 1 base, with 10 bases between the two germline ends. Germline V lookup: CDR1 SGHTS, CDR2 YDEGEE. The CDR3 is made up of 15 amino acids. The CDR3 loop is CASSLEGLKNTEAFF. The CDR3 nucleotides are TGTGCCAGCAGCTTGGAGGGACTGAAGAACACTGAAGCTTTCTTT.

This rearrangement joins TRBV2 to TRBJ1-5, with a possible D match to TRBD1 (5 bases). Germline V gene data show CDR1 as SNHLY and CDR2 as FYNNEI. The CDR3 consists of 15 residues. V was pared by 4 bases and J by 6 bases, with 16 bases between. The CDR3 region has the DNA TGTGCCAGCAGTGCGGATCAGGGAAACAGTCAGCCCCAGCATTTT. It yields the protein CASSADQGNSQPQHF. The full variable domain, rest sourced from reference TRBV2 and TRBJ1-5, is EPEVTQTPSHQVTQMGQEVILRCVPISNHLYFYWYRQILGQKVEFLVSFYNNEISEKSEIFDDQFSVERPDGSNFTLKIRSTKLEDSAMYFCASSADQGNSQPQHFGDGTRLSIL.

The gene calls are TRBV6-6 and TRBJ2-3, with 7 bases aligning to TRBD1. Looked up from germline, CDR1 is MNHNY and CDR2 is SVGAGI (reference sequence). V shed 5 bases, J shed 5 bases, and the junction held 4 bases outside the gene matches. The CDR3 runs to 13 residues. The DNA for the CDR3 is TGTGCCAGCAGTCTACAGGGGAGAGATACGCAGTATTTT. Translated, it gives CASSLQGRDTQYF.

There are a few counts of this clone. The V call is TRBV30, the J call TRBJ2-7; TRBD1 aligns across 7 bases. The ends lost 1 base at V and 7 bases at J; junction bases unmatched: 4. Germline V gives CDR1 GTSNPN, CDR2 SVGIG (reference sequence). This CDR3 comprises 12 residues. Written as DNA, the CDR3 is TGTGCCTGGAGTGATACAGGGGTTGAGCAGTACTTC. Residues: CAWSDTGVEQYF.

This clone was recorded a few times. The chain is built from TRBV6-5 and TRBJ1-1, with D tentatively TRBD1 (6 bases). This CDR3 has 15 amino acids. CDR1 and CDR2 from the germline V gene are MNHEY and SVGAGI. The V end was cut by 0 bases, the J end by 1 base, with 9 bases between. The chain's CDR3 is CASSYSGRGNTEAFF. CDR3 sequence (DNA): TGTGCCAGCAGTTACTCTGGCAGGGGGAACACTGAAGCTTTCTTT.

V is TRBV7-9 and J is TRBJ2-1; D is undetermined. The CDR3 is 12 residues long. V shed 1 base and J shed 7 bases, with 5 bases lying between them. The V gene's germline CDR1 is SEHNR and CDR2 FQNEAQ (reference sequence). The CDR3 nucleotides read TGTGCCAGCAGCTTAGAAGCAAATGAGCAGTTCTTC. This encodes CASSLEANEQFF. The full variable domain, in which reference TRBV7-9 and TRBJ2-1 provide the parts outside the CDR3, is DTGVSQNPRHKITKRGQNVTFRCDPISEHNRLYWYRQTLGQGPEFLTYFQNEAQLEKSRLLSDRFSAERPKGSFSTLEIQRTEQGDSAMYLCASSLEANEQFFGPGTRLTVL.

The J gene is TRBJ1-5, the V gene TRBV2, with 7 nucleotides matching TRBD1. After removal of 8 bases from V and 2 bases from J, the junction contained 6 bases not matched to a gene. The CDR3 has 14 amino acids. Per germline, CDR1 SNHLY and CDR2 FYNNEI. CDR3 amino acids: CASQTGIGNQPQHF. DNA of the CDR3: TGTGCCAGCCAGACAGGGATAGGCAATCAGCCCCAGCATTTT.

This rearrangement joins TRBV6-6 to TRBJ1-1; 7 positions match TRBD1. Germline V gene lookup returns CDR1 MNHNY and CDR2 SVGAGI (reference sequence). The CDR3 is 15 amino acids. The V gene end was trimmed by 5 bases and the J gene end by 0 bases; junction bases not matched to a gene: 6. The CDR3 reads CASSLWTGLNTEAFF. The CDR3 nucleotides are TGTGCCAGCAGTCTATGGACAGGATTGAACACTGAAGCTTTCTTT.

The chain joins TRBV29-1 to TRBJ2-3, with D maybe TRBD2 (5 bases). Germline V gene data show CDR1 as SQVTM and CDR2 as ANQGSEA. The CDR3 sequence is 16 residues long. V was trimmed by 0 bases and J by 5 bases, leaving 18 bases between them. The DNA of the CDR3 is TGCAGCGTTGAAGATCGCCTAGCCCTGCAGGAAGATACGCAGTATTTT. It codes for CSVEDRLALQEDTQYF.

The V gene is TRBV30, the J gene TRBJ2-1, with 9 bases identical to TRBD1. This CDR3 region has 13 residues. With 3 bases clipped from V and 8 bases from J, the junction kept 5 bases outside the gene matches. Germline V gives CDR1 GTSNPN, CDR2 SVGIG (reference sequence). Written as DNA, the CDR3 is TGTGCCTGGAGCCAGGGACAGGGCTATGAGCAGTTCTTC. Residues: CAWSQGQGYEQFF. The full variable domain, completed using reference TRBV30 and TRBJ2-1, is SQTIHQWPATLVQPVGSPLSLECTVEGTSNPNLYWYRQAAGRGLQLLFYSVGIGQISSEVPQNLSASRPQDRQFILSSKKLLLSDSGFYLCAWSQGQGYEQFFGPGTRLTVL.

The chain is built from TRBV7-2 and TRBJ2-5; TRBD2 matches 14 bases. There are 16 residues in the CDR3. Germline V gene lookup returns CDR1 SGHTA and CDR2 FQGNSA. V gave up 3 bases and J gave up 4 bases; unmatched junction bases: 4. The CDR3 region has the DNA TGTGCCAGCAGCTTCGGACTAGCGGGAGGACGAGAGACCCAGTACTTC. This codes for CASSFGLAGGRETQYF.

The V and J genes are TRBV29-1 and TRBJ1-1; 8 positions match TRBD1. Germline V gene sequence: CDR1 SQVTM, CDR2 ANQGSEA. The length of the CDR3 is 14 residues. The junction had 6 bases not matched to a gene; V was cut back by 0 bases and J by 6 bases. The CDR3 sequence: CSVEEGQGAPEAFF. The CDR3 bases are TGCAGCGTTGAAGAAGGACAGGGAGCCCCTGAAGCTTTCTTT.

The chain recombines TRBV7-8 with TRBJ1-2; 11 bases fit TRBD1. CDR3 length: 15 residues. Germline CDR1 reads SGHVS; CDR2 reads FQNEAQ. V shed 7 bases and J 6 bases; nucleotides not matched to a gene: 10. CDR3 in amino acids: CASMLDRGQADGYTF. CDR3 DNA: TGTGCCAGCATGCTGGACAGGGGGCAGGCAGATGGCTACACCTTC.

The chain combines TRBV19 with TRBJ1-5, with D possibly TRBD1 on 5 matching bases. V was trimmed by 3 bases and J by 0 bases, leaving 18 bases between them. This CDR3 region has 18 residues. Germline loops: CDR1 LNHDA, CDR2 SQIVND (reference sequence). The CDR3 is CASSMDPPTAYSNQPQHF. The CDR3 bases are TGTGCCAGTAGTATGGATCCCCCGACAGCCTATAGCAATCAGCCCCAGCATTTT. The full variable domain, its missing parts supplied by reference TRBV19 and TRBJ1-5, is DGGITQSPKYLFRKEGQNVTLSCEQNLNHDAMYWYRQDPGQGLRLIYYSQIVNDFQKGDIAEGYSVSREKKESFPLTVTSAQKNPTAFYLCASSMDPPTAYSNQPQHFGDGTRLSIL.